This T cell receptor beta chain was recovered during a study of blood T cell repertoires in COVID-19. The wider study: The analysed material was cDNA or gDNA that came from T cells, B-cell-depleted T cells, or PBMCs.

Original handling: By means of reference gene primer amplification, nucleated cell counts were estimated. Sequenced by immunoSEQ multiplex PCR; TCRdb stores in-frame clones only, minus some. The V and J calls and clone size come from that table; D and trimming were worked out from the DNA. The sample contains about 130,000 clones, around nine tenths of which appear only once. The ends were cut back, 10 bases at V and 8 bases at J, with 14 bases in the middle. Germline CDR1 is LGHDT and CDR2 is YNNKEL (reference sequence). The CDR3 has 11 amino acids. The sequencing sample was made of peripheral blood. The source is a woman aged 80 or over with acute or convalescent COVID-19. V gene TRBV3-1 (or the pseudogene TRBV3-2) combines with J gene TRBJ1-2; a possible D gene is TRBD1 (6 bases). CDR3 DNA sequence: TGTGCCATACAGGGAATTGGAGGCTACACCTTC. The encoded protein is CAIQGIGGYTF.